The 32 T cell receptor beta chains presented below share a single source sample, sequenced in a study of cytomegalovirus exposure and HLA in healthy donors. PCR used 60 Vbeta primers and 13 Jbeta primers. TCRdb's copy holds only in-frame clones and misses some; the assay was immunoSEQ multiplex PCR. This table has roughly 74,000 clones, roughly 79% appearing once. Sequencing was performed on PBMCs. These receptors originate from a man aged 35 to 55 in good health and CMV-seronegative.

The genes are TRBV7-9 and TRBJ1-1; 11 bases fit TRBD1. The CDR3 spans 15 residues. The J segment lost 5 bases and the V segment lost 6 bases, leaving 8 bases of the junction unmatched. Germline values: CDR1 SEHNR, CDR2 FQNEAQ (reference sequence). The CDR3 protein is CASRDRTGGLTEAFF. The CDR3 DNA sequence: TGTGCCAGCAGGGACAGGACAGGGGGCTTGACTGAAGCTTTCTTT.

In DNA form, the CDR3 reads TGTGCCAGCAGCTCCGCCGGGACAGGGGATGAAAAACTGTTTTTT. It translates to CASSSAGTGDEKLFF. This rearrangement joins TRBV28 to TRBJ1-4; 10 bases map to TRBD1. CDR1 MDHEN and CDR2 SYDVKM come from the germline V gene. The CDR3 contains 15 residues. J gave up 6 bases and V 6 bases, and 7 bases lay outside the gene matches.

V is TRBV30 and J is TRBJ2-7; 8 bases line up with TRBD2. Looked up from germline, CDR1 is GTSNPN and CDR2 is SVGIG (reference sequence). The V and J ends lost 0 bases and 3 bases, in that order; junction bases with no gene match: 7. There are 15 residues in the CDR3. In DNA form, the CDR3 reads TGTGCCTGGAGTGTAGGTAGCGGGACCTACTACGAGCAGTACTTC. Its translation: CAWSVGSGTYYEQYF.

The chain uses TRBV4-2 and TRBJ1-1, with D perhaps matching TRBD1 (5 bases). The CDR3 runs to 13 residues. CDR1 and CDR2 (germline): LGHNA, YNFKEQ. The V and J ends lost 0 bases and 10 bases respectively, with 12 bases between them. The CDR3: CASSQDKQGRAFF. The CDR3 nucleotides are TGTGCCAGCAGCCAAGATAAGCAGGGTCGAGCTTTCTTT.

V usage is TRBV27 and J usage is TRBJ2-7; maybe TRBD2 (6 bases). Germline V gene sequence: CDR1 MNHEY, CDR2 SMNVEV (reference sequence). Trimming removed 5 bases at V and 0 bases at J, with 11 bases between. This CDR3 contains 14 residues. The CDR3 loop reads CASSIWRGSYEQYF. As DNA, the CDR3 is TGTGCCAGCAGTATTTGGAGGGGCTCCTACGAGCAGTACTTC.

The sample holds one count of this clone. The J gene is TRBJ2-5, the V gene TRBV28, with D possibly being TRBD2 (5 bases). Per the germline V gene, CDR1 is MDHEN and CDR2 is SYDVKM. The CDR3 loop spans 17 amino acids. Trimming removed 3 bases at V and 4 bases at J, with 21 bases between. The CDR3 bases are TGTGCCAGCAGTTTCTGGAGCGCGACGGAGGTCGGAGAGACCCAGTACTTC. This translates into CASSFWSATEVGETQYF.

The chain couples TRBV7-2 to TRBJ2-5; 7 nucleotides match TRBD2. The trim removed 4 bases at V and 0 bases at J, leaving 5 bases unmatched. The length of the CDR3 is 15 residues. In germline, CDR1 is SGHTA, CDR2 FQGNSA. The CDR3 nucleotides read TGTGCCAGCAGCTATGGAGCGGGGTACCAAGAGACCCAGTACTTC. Its translation is CASSYGAGYQETQYF.

The chain uses TRBV5-4 and TRBJ1-6, with TRBD1 as a possible D gene (5 bases). V was clipped by 4 bases and J by 0 bases, with 17 bases between them. Germline loops: CDR1 SGHNT, CDR2 YYREEE (reference sequence). The CDR3 consists of 18 residues. This CDR3 is CASSGSGGVSSYNSPLHF. Written as DNA, the CDR3 is TGTGCCAGCAGCGGTAGTGGGGGGGTGAGCTCCTATAATTCACCCCTCCACTTT.

The V gene is TRBV2, the J gene TRBJ2-7; tentatively, D is TRBD1 (5 bases). The CDR3 loop spans 15 amino acids. Trimming pared 4 bases from V and 4 bases from J, leaving 17 bases between. Looked up from germline, CDR1 is SNHLY and CDR2 is FYNNEI. CDR3 nucleotide sequence: TGTGCCAGCAGTGGTGCCGGACACGGAATATACGAGCAGTACTTC. This translates into CASSGAGHGIYEQYF.

Written as DNA, the CDR3 is TGTGCCAGCAGCTACGGACTAGCGGAGTTGTACAATGAGCAGTTCTTC. Translation gives CASSYGLAELYNEQFF. The J gene is TRBJ2-1, the V gene TRBV4-2; 10 bases fit TRBD2. V shed 5 bases and J 4 bases; nucleotides not matched to a gene: 8. This CDR3 contains 16 residues. In germline, CDR1 is LGHNA, CDR2 YNFKEQ.

V gene TRBV29-1 combines with J gene TRBJ2-5, with 12 bases matching TRBD2. The trim removed 6 bases at V and 5 bases at J, leaving 4 bases unmatched. Germline CDR1 is SQVTM and CDR2 is ANQGSEA. The CDR3 is 13 residues long. The CDR3 here is CSVRTSGTETQYF. The CDR3 DNA sequence: TGCAGCGTGCGGACTAGCGGGACGGAGACCCAGTACTTC.

The chain recombines TRBV7-2 with TRBJ2-5; 11 bases fit TRBD2. The last part of the DNA fits TRBJ2-7 better; the J call may be wrong. Germline V gives CDR1 SGHTA, CDR2 FQGNSA. This CDR3 is built from 15 residues. The CDR3 loop is CASSLSGTSGYEQYF. The CDR3 nucleotides are TGTGCCAGCAGCTTATCCGGGACTAGCGGTTACGAGCAGTACTTC.

This clone came up once. V and J are TRBV27 and TRBJ2-3; D is perhaps TRBD2 (5 bases). The CDR3 has 14 amino acids. Germline loops: CDR1 MNHEY, CDR2 SMNVEV (reference sequence). Trimming took 6 bases from V and 4 from J, leaving 14 bases between them. DNA of the CDR3: TGTGCCAGCAGACAAGCCGGGGTATCAGATACGCAGTATTTT. It encodes CASRQAGVSDTQYF.

V is TRBV25-1 and J is TRBJ2-7; 11 bases match TRBD2. The CDR3 covers 15 residues. Germline V gives CDR1 MGHDK, CDR2 SYGVNS. The J segment lost 2 bases and the V segment lost 0 bases, leaving 0 bases of the junction unmatched. CDR3 sequence (DNA): TGTGCCAGCAGTGAATATAGCGGGAGGGCCTACGAGCAGTACTTC. Amino acid sequence: CASSEYSGRAYEQYF.

This sequence joins TRBV19 and TRBJ2-5, with D maybe TRBD2 (7 bases). V lost 4 bases and J lost 5, with 14 bases in between. Looked up from germline, CDR1 is LNHDA and CDR2 is SQIVND (reference sequence). The CDR3 loop spans 14 amino acids. This CDR3 is CASSTREGGETQYF. Written as DNA, the CDR3 is TGTGCCAGTAGTACGCGTGAGGGGGGGGAGACCCAGTACTTC.

The rearrangement joins TRBV19 to TRBJ2-7, with 9 nucleotides matching TRBD1. V lost 5 bases, J lost 4 bases, and 12 bases stayed unmatched. The CDR3 has 16 residues. Germline CDR1 reads LNHDA; CDR2 reads SQIVND (reference sequence). The CDR3 region has the DNA TGTGCCAGTAGTCCTGGGACAGGGCGGGAGTTGTACGAGCAGTACTTC. This translates into CASSPGTGRELYEQYF.

This sequence joins TRBV11-1 and TRBJ2-7; D unresolved. This CDR3 is 14 amino acids long. Trimming cost V 5 bases and J 5 bases, with 16 bases left between them. Germline-derived CDR1 and CDR2 are SGHAT and FQDESV (reference sequence). CDR3 sequence (DNA): TGTGCCAGCAGCCCCCTTGCCCTAGGAAACGAGCAGTACTTC. This sequence encodes CASSPLALGNEQYF.

This chain uses TRBV5-4 with TRBJ2-4; D perhaps matches TRBD2 (6 bases). Trimming cost V 4 bases and J 0 bases, with 14 bases left between them. The CDR3 is 16 residues long. Germline V gene sequence: CDR1 SGHNT, CDR2 YYREEE (reference sequence). The CDR3 DNA reads TGTGCCAGCAGCCCCCACCCGGGACTAGCCAAAAACATTCAGTACTTC. Residues: CASSPHPGLAKNIQYF.

The chain combines TRBV7-9 with TRBJ2-2, with a possible D match to TRBD1 (5 bases). Germline V gives CDR1 SEHNR, CDR2 FQNEAQ (reference sequence). The CDR3 has 13 amino acids. The V gene lost 8 bases and the J gene lost 4 bases, with 11 bases spanning the gap. In DNA form, the CDR3 reads TGTGCCAGCGCGACAGTACTCACCGGGGAGCTGTTTTTT. Its translation is CASATVLTGELFF.

The chain uses TRBV11-2 and TRBJ2-7, with D possibly being TRBD2 (6 bases). Trimming took 5 bases from V and 6 from J, leaving 20 bases between them. CDR3 length: 15 amino acids. Per the germline V gene, CDR1 is SGHAT and CDR2 is FQNNGV. CDR3 protein: CASSQNPFQGGEQYF. As DNA, the CDR3 is TGTGCCAGCAGCCAGAACCCTTTCCAGGGAGGCGAGCAGTACTTC.

This clone was found a few times. The chain joins TRBV28 to TRBJ1-1; TRBD1 matches 7 bases. V lost 3 bases and J lost 1; bases outside the gene matches: 2. The germline V gene has CDR1 MDHEN and CDR2 SYDVKM. The CDR3 runs to 14 residues. CDR3 nucleotides: TGTGCCAGCAGTTTGCCAGGGGGGAACACTGAAGCTTTCTTT. Protein product: CASSLPGGNTEAFF. Drawing the rest from reference TRBV28 and TRBJ1-1, the complete variable domain is DVKVTQSSRYLVKRTGEKVFLECVQDMDHENMFWYRQDPGLGLRLIYFSYDVKMKEKGDIPEGYSVSREKKERFSLILESASTNQTSMYLCASSLPGGNTEAFFGQGTRLTVV.

CDR3 nucleotide sequence: TGTGCCAGCAGCCGGACTAGCGGGAGTGACAATGAGCAGTTCTTC. Its translation is CASSRTSGSDNEQFF. The J gene is TRBJ2-1, the V gene TRBV5-4; 13 positions match TRBD2. Germline V lookup: CDR1 SGHNT, CDR2 YYREEE (reference sequence). The junction had 3 bases not matched to a gene; V was cut back by 4 bases and J by 5 bases. This CDR3 is built from 15 residues. The full variable domain, its missing parts supplied by reference TRBV5-4 and TRBJ2-1, is ETGVTQSPTHLIKTRGQQVTLRCSSQSGHNTVSWYQQALGQGPQFIFQYYREEENGRGNFPPRFSGLQFPNYSSELNVNALELDDSALYLCASSRTSGSDNEQFFGPGTRLTVL.

The sample holds a few counts of this clone. This chain joins TRBV7-9 and TRBJ1-2; tentatively, D is TRBD1 (5 bases). The CDR3 totals 14 residues. Germline V gene lookup returns CDR1 SEHNR and CDR2 FQNEAQ (reference sequence). Trimming took off 6 bases at V and 5 bases at J, with 16 bases between the two ends. This chain's CDR3 is CASSFGDSIYGYTF. The CDR3 DNA reads TGTGCCAGCAGTTTTGGCGACAGTATTTATGGCTACACCTTC.

The chain couples TRBV28 to TRBJ2-1, with D perhaps matching TRBD2 (5 bases). The germline CDR1 and CDR2 sequences are MDHEN and SYDVKM. This CDR3 has 15 residues. Trimming shortened V by 7 bases and J by 0 bases, and 13 bases separated the two germline ends. Here the CDR3 reads CASTPSSNSYNEQFF. For the CDR3, the DNA is TGTGCCAGCACACCCTCTAGCAACTCCTACAATGAGCAGTTCTTC.

The chain couples TRBV6-6 to TRBJ2-1, with D maybe TRBD1 (5 bases). The V end lost 6 bases, the J end lost 5 bases, and 17 bases lay between the germline ends. Germline CDR1 reads MNHNY; CDR2 reads SVGAGI (reference sequence). The CDR3 runs 15 residues. CDR3 nucleotide sequence: TGTGCCAGCAGGACACGACAGATTGGCCACAATGAGCAGTTCTTC. This translates into CASRTRQIGHNEQFF.

This rearrangement joins TRBV2 to TRBJ1-5; D might be TRBD1 (5 bases). Germline V CDR1 and CDR2: SNHLY, FYNNEI. The CDR3 consists of 13 residues. Trimming removed 7 bases at V and 3 bases at J, with 10 bases between. The CDR3 spells CASMGGYNQPQHF. In DNA, the CDR3 is TGTGCCAGCATGGGGGGTTACAATCAGCCCCAGCATTTT.

This chain uses TRBV2 with TRBJ2-2, with a weak D call TRBD1 (6 bases). CDR1 and CDR2 (germline): SNHLY, FYNNEI. The CDR3 length is 15 residues. The V end was cut by 5 bases, the J end by 4 bases, with 14 bases between. CDR3: CASSRDTRSTGELFF. The CDR3 DNA is TGTGCCAGCAGTCGGGACACTAGAAGCACCGGGGAGCTGTTTTTT.

This chain uses TRBV12-5 with TRBJ2-6; D remains ambiguous. Germline lookup yields CDR1 LGHNT and CDR2 FRNRAP. This CDR3 comprises 13 residues. Trimming stripped 8 bases from V and 0 bases from J, with 5 bases between. The CDR3 is CASISSGANVLTF. CDR3 sequence (DNA): TGTGCTAGTATCAGCTCTGGGGCCAACGTCCTGACTTTC.

This chain links TRBV2 with TRBJ1-1; 8 nucleotides line up with TRBD1. Germline lookup yields CDR1 SNHLY and CDR2 FYNNEI. Trimming cost V 3 bases and J 3 bases; bases outside gene matches: 6. The CDR3 extends over 15 amino acids. CDR3 bases: TGTGCCAGCAGTGAGGGTCCACAGGGGGACACTGAAGCTTTCTTT. Translation gives CASSEGPQGDTEAFF.

The chain recombines TRBV9 with TRBJ2-1; 8 positions agree with TRBD1. Germline CDR1 reads SGDLS; CDR2 reads YYNGEE. J was trimmed by 0 bases and V by 2 bases; bases with no gene match: 1. This CDR3 is built from 15 residues. CDR3 amino acids: CASSVTGDSYNEQFF. The CDR3 DNA reads TGTGCCAGCAGCGTGACAGGGGACTCCTACAATGAGCAGTTCTTC.

V gene TRBV7-9 combines with J gene TRBJ2-7; 7 nucleotides line up with TRBD1. Unmatched junction bases numbered 8, after V lost 4 bases and J lost 5 bases. The germline gives CDR1 SEHNR, CDR2 FQNEAQ (reference sequence). There are 14 residues in the CDR3. Here the CDR3 DNA reads TGTGCCAGCAGCTCGACAGGGTCAGGGGACGAGCAGTACTTC. It yields the protein CASSSTGSGDEQYF.

This rearrangement joins TRBV11-2 to TRBJ1-1; D remains ambiguous. CDR1 SGHAT and CDR2 FQNNGV come from the germline V gene. Trimming took 5 bases from V and 1 from J, leaving 8 bases between them. This CDR3 comprises 13 residues. The CDR3 loop is CASSPPGNTEAFF. Written as DNA, the CDR3 is TGTGCCAGCAGCCCCCCAGGGAACACTGAAGCTTTCTTT.